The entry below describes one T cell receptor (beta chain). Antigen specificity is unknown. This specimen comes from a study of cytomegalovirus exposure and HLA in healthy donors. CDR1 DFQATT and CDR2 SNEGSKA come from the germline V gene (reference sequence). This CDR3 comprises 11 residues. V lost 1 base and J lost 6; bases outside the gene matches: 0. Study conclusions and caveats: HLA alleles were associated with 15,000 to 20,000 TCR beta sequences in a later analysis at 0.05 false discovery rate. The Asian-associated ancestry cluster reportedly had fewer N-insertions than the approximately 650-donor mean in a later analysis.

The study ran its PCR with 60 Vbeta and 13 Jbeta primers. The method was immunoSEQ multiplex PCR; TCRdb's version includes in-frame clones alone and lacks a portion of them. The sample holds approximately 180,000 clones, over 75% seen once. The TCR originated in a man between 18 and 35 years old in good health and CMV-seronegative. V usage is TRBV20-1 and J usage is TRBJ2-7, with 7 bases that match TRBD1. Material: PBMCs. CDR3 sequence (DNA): TGCAGTGCTAGAGGGACAGGCGAGCAGTACTTC. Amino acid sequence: CSARGTGEQYF.